Detailed here is one TCR beta chain. Profiled with immunoSEQ multiplex PCR; TCRdb holds only in-frame clones, not every one. The sample has some 150,000 clones, 91% seen once. The record originates from a study of control samples from healthy donors and cancer patients. The source is a woman in her twenties or thirties in good health. The sequenced sample consisted of blood.

CDR3 amino acids: CASSDRGNQPQHF. The CDR3 bases are TGTGCCAGCAGCGACAGGGGTAATCAGCCCCAGCATTTT. V usage is TRBV27 and J usage is TRBJ1-5, with 8 bases fitting TRBD1. Germline CDR1 MNHEY, CDR2 SMNVEV (reference sequence). The V and J ends lost 6 bases and 4 bases, in that order; junction bases with no gene match: 2. CDR3 length: 13 amino acids.